This entry is about one T cell receptor beta chain. The antigen is not known. The source of the sample is a study of T cell responses to AZD1222 COVID-19 vaccine. The ends were cut back, 6 bases at V and 6 bases at J, with 14 bases in the middle. This CDR3 comprises 14 residues. Germline CDR1 reads LNHDA; CDR2 reads SQIVND (reference sequence). Study-wide findings and caveats: Only a handful of AZD1222 recipients, several in all, had baseline seropositivity. Researchers took repertoire samples only after the peak T cell response had come. Nearly half of spike-specific TCRs reportedly target unmutated variant regions. The donor group comprised mostly white British people and more females; the analysis possibly underestimated clonal diversity.

TCRdb keeps only in-frame clones here, not all; method: immunoSEQ multiplex PCR. The sample contains 100,000 to 150,000 clones, about 87% of which appear only once. The sequence was obtained from an adult in good health. The sequenced sample was peripheral blood, obtained on day 0 of AZD1222 vaccination. V and J are TRBV19 and TRBJ1-4, with a tentative D call TRBD1 (6 bases). The CDR3 DNA sequence: TGTGCCAGTAGCCCGGGGGGGGCTGATGAAAAACTGTTTTTT. Amino acid sequence: CASSPGGADEKLFF.